What follows are 19 T cell receptor beta chains derived from one specimen sequenced in a study of cytomegalovirus exposure and HLA in healthy donors. In the PCR, 60 Vbeta and 13 Jbeta primers were used. Assay: immunoSEQ multiplex PCR; the TCRdb copy retains only in-frame clones and omits some. The table records over 150,000 clones, under 80% of them present only once. Material for sequencing was PBMCs. Receptors originate from a man aged 35 to 55 in good health and CMV-seronegative.

This clone was seen more than once but under ten times. The gene calls are TRBV7-3 and TRBJ2-3; TRBD1 matches 8 bases. The CDR3 has 14 residues. Unmatched junction bases numbered 5, after V lost 5 bases and J lost 4 bases. From germline, CDR1 is SGHTA and CDR2 FQGTGA. The CDR3, as DNA: TGTGCCAGCAGCCCAGGGGGCGGTCCAGATACGCAGTATTTT. Protein sequence: CASSPGGGPDTQYF.

For the CDR3, the DNA is TGTGCCAGCAGTGAATCTTCGGCTAGCGGGACCCAGTACTTC. Its translation: CASSESSASGTQYF. The chain links TRBV2 to TRBJ2-5; 7 nucleotides match TRBD2. With V trimmed by 2 bases and J by 7 bases, 7 bases remained unmatched. This CDR3 contains 14 residues. Germline CDR1 is SNHLY and CDR2 is FYNNEI.

The genes are TRBV29-1 and TRBJ1-2, with 7 bases matching TRBD1. The CDR3 has 14 amino acids. From germline, CDR1 is SQVTM and CDR2 ANQGSEA. Trimming cost V 3 bases and J 4 bases; bases outside gene matches: 8. The CDR3 DNA sequence: TGCAGCGTTGATGTACAGGGGTACAGCTATGGCTACACCTTC. Translating it yields CSVDVQGYSYGYTF.

This clone was picked up a small number of times. V gene TRBV7-2 combines with J gene TRBJ1-2; D not resolved. The germline V gene encodes CDR1 SGHTA and CDR2 FQGNSA. The CDR3 is 16 amino acids. V was cut by 0 bases and J by 4 bases, with 15 bases left in between. DNA of the CDR3: TGTGCCAGCAGCTTAGCGGCCCGGGGAATAACCTATGGCTACACCTTC. Translation gives CASSLAARGITYGYTF.

In this sample, this clone turned up a few times. This chain connects TRBV18 to TRBJ1-1, with a weak D call TRBD1 (6 bases). V was clipped by 3 bases and J by 5 bases, with 19 bases between them. CDR3 length equals 16 residues. Germline values: CDR1 KGHSH, CDR2 LQKENI. This CDR3 reads CASSPREQGKGTEAFF. The CDR3 region has the DNA TGTGCCAGCTCACCCCGCGAACAGGGAAAAGGAACTGAAGCTTTCTTT.

This clone was seen a handful of times. The chain links TRBV11-2 to TRBJ2-7, with 10 bases matching TRBD1. J gave up 6 bases and V 5 bases, and 10 bases lay outside the gene matches. Germline V gene lookup returns CDR1 SGHAT and CDR2 FQNNGV. The CDR3 loop spans 15 amino acids. The CDR3 region has the DNA TGTGCCAGCAGCCCGGGACAGGGGTCGGGACTCGAGCAGTACTTC. This encodes CASSPGQGSGLEQYF.

CDR3 bases: TGTGCCAGCAGCGGACAGGGGAACAATTCACCCCTCCACTTT. Translated, it gives CASSGQGNNSPLHF. The gene calls are TRBV7-3 and TRBJ1-6, with 9 bases that match TRBD1. The length of the CDR3 is 14 residues. Germline CDR1 is SGHTA and CDR2 is FQGTGA. V dropped 5 bases and J dropped 7; count of bases not matched to a gene: 3.

The chain carries TRBV4-2 and TRBJ1-2; 7 nucleotides match TRBD1. Germline V gene data show CDR1 as LGHNA and CDR2 as YNFKEQ. V lost 4 bases and J lost 5; bases outside the gene matches: 13. This CDR3 has 16 residues. CDR3 coding DNA: TGTGCCAGCAGCCGGGACCCGCAGACAGGGACGTATGGCTACACCTTC. The encoded protein is CASSRDPQTGTYGYTF.

This chain joins TRBV30 and TRBJ1-1, with D perhaps TRBD1 (5 bases). Germline lookup yields CDR1 GTSNPN and CDR2 SVGIG (reference sequence). CDR3 length equals 14 residues. V was trimmed by 0 bases and J by 0 bases, leaving 8 bases between them. This CDR3 reads CAWSVDSMNTEAFF. CDR3 nucleotide sequence: TGTGCCTGGAGTGTAGACAGCATGAACACTGAAGCTTTCTTT.

The rearrangement links TRBV5-1 to TRBJ1-1, with 9 bases matching TRBD1. After removal of 4 bases from V and 10 bases from J, the junction contained 5 bases not matched to a gene. CDR3 length equals 12 residues. Germline V gene data show CDR1 as SGHRS and CDR2 as YFSETQ. As DNA, the CDR3 is TGCGCCAGCAGCCGACAGGGGGGCGGAGCTTTCTTT. Encoded protein: CASSRQGGGAFF.

The V and J genes are TRBV9 and TRBJ2-4; TRBD2 might be the D (6 bases). The CDR3 runs 11 residues. The germline CDR1 and CDR2 sequences are SGDLS and YYNGEE. V was trimmed by 4 bases and J by 8 bases, leaving 7 bases between them. The CDR3 sequence: CASSSGDIQYF. The CDR3 nucleotides are TGTGCCAGCAGCTCGGGAGACATTCAGTACTTC. Combining the CDR3 with reference TRBV9 and TRBJ2-4 gives the whole variable domain DSGVTQTPKHLITATGQRVTLRCSPRSGDLSVYWYQQSLDQGLQFLIQYYNGEERAKGNILERFSAQQFPDLHSELNLSSLELGDSALYFCASSSGDIQYFGAGTRLSVL.

The gene calls are TRBV9 and TRBJ1-1; 7 nucleotides line up with TRBD1. V gave up 0 bases and J gave up 8 bases; unmatched junction bases: 7. Germline V gives CDR1 SGDLS, CDR2 YYNGEE. The CDR3 is 14 amino acids. This CDR3 reads CASSVAGQGEEAFF. The CDR3 region has the DNA TGTGCCAGCAGCGTAGCAGGTCAGGGGGAAGAAGCTTTCTTT.

The gene calls are TRBV5-1 and TRBJ2-3; D is possibly TRBD2 (6 bases). V lost 6 bases and J lost 3, with 11 bases in between. The CDR3 is made up of 13 amino acids. The germline gives CDR1 SGHRS, CDR2 YFSETQ. The CDR3 DNA reads TGCGCCAGCACACGGGCGGGGACAGATACGCAGTATTTT. Translation gives CASTRAGTDTQYF.

The genes are TRBV12-5 and TRBJ1-2; 8 nucleotides agree with TRBD1. The CDR3 extends over 15 amino acids. The V segment lost 4 bases and the J segment 6 bases; nucleotides outside the gene matches: 10. From germline, CDR1 is LGHNT and CDR2 FRNRAP. CDR3: CASGSTGEWVDGYTF. The CDR3 DNA reads TGTGCTAGTGGTTCGACAGGGGAGTGGGTCGATGGCTACACCTTC.

This clone has a single count. This chain connects TRBV19 to TRBJ1-2; TRBD1 is a possible D gene (6 bases). This CDR3 has 16 residues. In germline, CDR1 is LNHDA, CDR2 SQIVND (reference sequence). V dropped 5 bases and J dropped 4 bases, with 20 bases sitting between them. CDR3 in DNA: TGTGCCAGTAGTGCTTTTGGGGGCCGCAGGGCCTATGGCTACACCTTC. Encoded protein: CASSAFGGRRAYGYTF.

This sequence joins TRBV4-1 and TRBJ2-7; D unresolved. The V end lost 4 bases, the J end lost 6 bases, and 19 bases lay between the germline ends. The CDR3 has 15 residues. Germline loops: CDR1 MGHRA, CDR2 YSYEKL. CDR3 bases: TGCGCCAGCAGCCGAACGGTTTTGGAACGCGGCGAGCAGTACTTC. The encoded protein is CASSRTVLERGEQYF.

V is TRBV28 and J is TRBJ1-3, with 11 bases matching TRBD1. Per the germline V gene, CDR1 is MDHEN and CDR2 is SYDVKM. Trimming cost V 4 bases and J 1 base; bases outside gene matches: 6. This CDR3 is 17 amino acids long. CDR3 sequence: CASSSRTGGFSGNTIYF. As DNA, the CDR3 is TGTGCCAGCAGTTCCCGGACAGGGGGCTTTTCTGGAAACACCATATATTTT.

The chain combines TRBV7-2 with TRBJ2-3, with D tentatively TRBD2 (5 bases). Germline loops: CDR1 SGHTA, CDR2 FQGNSA. The V end was cut by 0 bases, the J end by 2 bases, with 15 bases between. This CDR3 is built from 17 residues. CDR3 in DNA: TGTGCCAGCAGCTTAGCTGGCGGCGGGCGTTACACAGATACGCAGTATTTT. Its translation is CASSLAGGGRYTDTQYF.

This chain links TRBV7-9 with TRBJ1-6, with 9 positions matching TRBD1. The germline gives CDR1 SEHNR, CDR2 FQNEAQ (reference sequence). The CDR3 consists of 16 residues. With V trimmed by 3 bases and J by 6 bases, 6 bases remained unmatched. CDR3 loop: CASSLSTGGFNSPLHF. CDR3 in DNA: TGTGCCAGCAGCTTGTCGACAGGGGGTTTTAATTCACCCCTCCACTTT.